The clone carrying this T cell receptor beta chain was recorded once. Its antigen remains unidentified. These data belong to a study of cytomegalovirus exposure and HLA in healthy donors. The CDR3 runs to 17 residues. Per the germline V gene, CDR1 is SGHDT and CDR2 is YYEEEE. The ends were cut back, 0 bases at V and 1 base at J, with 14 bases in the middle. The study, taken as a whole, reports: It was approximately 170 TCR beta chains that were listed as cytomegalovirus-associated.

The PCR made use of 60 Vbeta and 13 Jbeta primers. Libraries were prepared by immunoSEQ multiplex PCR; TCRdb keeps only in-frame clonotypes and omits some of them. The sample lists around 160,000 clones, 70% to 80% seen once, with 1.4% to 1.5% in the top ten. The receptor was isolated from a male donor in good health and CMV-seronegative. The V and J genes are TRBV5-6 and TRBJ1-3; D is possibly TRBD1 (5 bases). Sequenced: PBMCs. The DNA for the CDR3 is TGTGCCAGCAGCTTGGTAGGGACTAAAGGATCTGGAAACACCATATATTTT. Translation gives CASSLVGTKGSGNTIYF.